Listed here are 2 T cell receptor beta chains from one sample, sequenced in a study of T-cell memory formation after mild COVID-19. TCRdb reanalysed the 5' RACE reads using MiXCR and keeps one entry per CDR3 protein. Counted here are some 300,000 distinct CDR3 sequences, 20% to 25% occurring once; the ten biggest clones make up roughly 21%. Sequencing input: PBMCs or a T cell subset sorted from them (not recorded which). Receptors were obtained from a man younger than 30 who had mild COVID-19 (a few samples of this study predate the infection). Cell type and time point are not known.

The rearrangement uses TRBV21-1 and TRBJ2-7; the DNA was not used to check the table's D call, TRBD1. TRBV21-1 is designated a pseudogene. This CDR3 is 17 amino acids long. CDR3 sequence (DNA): TGTGCCAGCAGCAAACGCCCAGACAGGGGGGTTACCTACGAGCAGTACGTC. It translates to CASSKRPDRGVTYEQYV.

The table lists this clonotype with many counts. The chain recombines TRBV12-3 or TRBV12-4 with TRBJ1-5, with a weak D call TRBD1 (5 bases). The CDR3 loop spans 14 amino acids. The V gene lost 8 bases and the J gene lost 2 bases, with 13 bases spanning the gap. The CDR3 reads CASSQGLGNQPQHF. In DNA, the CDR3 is TGTGCCAGCTCCCAGGGCCTGGGCAATCAGCCCCAGCATTTT.